This T cell receptor beta chain was retrieved from a study of T cells expressing NK-cell markers. Study information: One of eight sequenced donors was HCMV-seronegative; the other seven were seropositive. Findings and caveats of the study: Dominant NKG2C+ clonotypes in roughly six donors made up roughly 1.0-7.5% of CD8+ T cells. Expanded NKG2C+ T cell clones were not confirmed as HCMV-specific.

TCRdb reprocessed the 5' RACE reads and stores each CDR3 protein as one record, lacking DNA. The sample's table shows roughly 180,000 distinct CDR3 sequences. Comments on this clonotype: What it recognizes is unknown.

Sequencing was done on a sample of blood T cells: a sorted CD56 or NKG2C T cell subset, CD4+ or CD8+ T cells, or bulk PBMC T cells (not recorded which). The sequence was collected from a woman between 18 and 75 years old in good health.

This CDR3 reads CASSEALHMGLAGRPLPGEQYF. This chain joins TRBV2 and TRBJ2-7; the D gene TCRdb calls, TRBD2, cannot be checked with no DNA. CDR3 length equals 22 residues. Germline V gene data show CDR1 as SNHLY and CDR2 as FYNNEI.